The 22 T cell receptor beta chains below all came from one sample that was sequenced in a study of T cell repertoires in cytomegalovirus infection. A single record per CDR3 protein comes from TCRdb applying MiXCR to the reads. Of some 300,000 distinct CDR3 sequences listed, around 13% are singletons. The source material was PBMCs. The receptors stem from a human donor in good health (CMV status not recorded). Some clones in this sample may be carry-over from other donors' samples.

Only a few counts were recorded for this clonotype. The chain joins TRBV12-3 or TRBV12-4 to TRBJ2-1, with 8 bases lining up with TRBD2. The CDR3 covers 14 residues. The junction had 8 bases not matched to a gene; V was cut back by 4 bases and J by 9 bases. The CDR3 DNA follows: TGTGCCAGCAGTTCTCCGGGACTAGGTAGTGAGCAGTTCTTC. This gives the protein CASSSPGLGSEQFF.

This clonotype was seen ten or more times. This rearrangement joins TRBV7-2 to TRBJ2-3, with TRBD2 identical over 10 bases. The germline gives CDR1 SGHTA, CDR2 FQGNSA. Trimming at V came to 4 bases and at J to 4 bases, leaving 11 bases not matched to a gene. The CDR3 contains 17 residues. The CDR3 DNA sequence: TGTGCCAGCAGCTCCACCGGCCTAGCGGGAGCACCAGATACGCAGTATTTT. As protein: CASSSTGLAGAPDTQYF.

This clonotype was observed a handful of times. This chain links TRBV20-1 with TRBJ2-3, with 7 bases lining up with TRBD1. CDR1 and CDR2 (germline): DFQATT, SNEGSKA (reference sequence). The CDR3 loop spans 11 amino acids. The CDR3 coding sequence is TGCAGCAGGGGGAGCACAGATACGCAGTATTTT. This encodes CSRGSTDTQYF.

This clonotype has ten or more counts. The rearrangement uses TRBV7-2 and TRBJ2-7; D is perhaps TRBD2 (6 bases). Deletions cut 2 bases from V and 2 bases from J, with 13 bases between. The CDR3 consists of 15 residues. CDR1 is SGHTA and CDR2 is FQGNSA in the germline V gene. The CDR3 DNA reads TGTGCCAGCAGCTTATTCCGGGACTCAACCTACGAGCAGTACTTC. This sequence encodes CASSLFRDSTYEQYF.

The table lists this clonotype with many counts. The rearrangement links TRBV4-1 to TRBJ2-3; the match to TRBD2 covers 11 bases. The CDR3 runs 19 residues. V lost 0 bases and J lost 0; bases outside the gene matches: 8. Germline-derived CDR1 and CDR2 are MGHRA and YSYEKL. The DNA of the CDR3 is TGCGCCAGCAGCCAAGACAGACTAGCGGGGCAGACTAGCACAGATACGCAGTATTTT. Translating it yields CASSQDRLAGQTSTDTQYF.

This clonotype was seen more than once but under ten times. V gene TRBV20-1 combines with J gene TRBJ2-7; the D is unclear. The CDR3 has 13 amino acids. CDR1 and CDR2 from the germline V gene are DFQATT and SNEGSKA (reference sequence). The V gene lost 1 base and the J gene lost 6 bases, with 13 bases spanning the gap. CDR3 residues: CSARVIIGSEQYF. CDR3 DNA: TGCAGTGCTAGAGTAATCATAGGTTCCGAGCAGTACTTC.

The V and J genes are TRBV2 and TRBJ1-5, with 12 bases aligning to TRBD1. The V gene end was trimmed by 5 bases and the J gene end by 1 base; junction bases not matched to a gene: 9. CDR1 and CDR2 (germline): SNHLY, FYNNEI. The CDR3 has 18 residues. DNA of the CDR3: TGTGCCAGCAGTAGCCGGGACAGGGGGCGGTGGAGCAATCAGCCCCAGCATTTT. Protein: CASSSRDRGRWSNQPQHF. The full variable domain, completed using reference TRBV2 and TRBJ1-5, is EPEVTQTPSHQVTQMGQEVILRCVPISNHLYFYWYRQILGQKVEFLVSFYNNEISEKSEIFDDQFSVERPDGSNFTLKIRSTKLEDSAMYFCASSSRDRGRWSNQPQHFGDGTRLSIL.

The table lists this clonotype with many counts. CDR3 sequence: CASRRSGASEKLFF. The CDR3 nucleotides read TGTGCCAGCAGGAGGTCAGGGGCGAGTGAAAAACTGTTTTTT. The V and J genes are TRBV7-2 and TRBJ1-4; D possibly corresponds to TRBD1 (6 bases). V lost 6 bases and J 7 bases, leaving 15 bases between the germline ends. Germline loops: CDR1 SGHTA, CDR2 FQGNSA. The length of the CDR3 is 14 residues. Full variable domain (rest looked up from reference TRBV7-2 and TRBJ1-4): GAGVSQSPSNKVTEKGKDVELRCDPISGHTALYWYRQSLGQGLEFLIYFQGNSAPDKSGLPSDRFSAERTGGSVSTLTIQRTQQEDSAVYLCASRRSGASEKLFFGSGTQLSVL.

The chain couples TRBV7-9 to TRBJ1-5; 7 bases match TRBD1. V shed 5 bases, J shed 0 bases, and the junction held 4 bases outside the gene matches. Germline CDR1 reads SEHNR; CDR2 reads FQNEAQ (reference sequence). The CDR3 is 15 residues long. The CDR3 here is CASSPDRVSNQPQHF. The CDR3 DNA reads TGTGCCAGCAGCCCTGACAGGGTTAGCAATCAGCCCCAGCATTTT.

This clonotype was counted many times. The chain links TRBV7-9 to TRBJ2-7; no definite D call. Trimming pared 5 bases from V and 0 bases from J, leaving 2 bases between. The CDR3 spans 11 residues. Germline-derived CDR1 and CDR2 are SEHNR and FQNEAQ (reference sequence). CDR3 in DNA: TGTGCCAGCAGCAACTCCTACGAGCAGTACTTC. Translation: CASSNSYEQYF.

This clonotype was seen repeatedly, ten times or more. The CDR3: CASSLVLASTDTQYF. In nucleotides, the CDR3 is TGTGCCAGCAGCTTAGTTCTAGCGAGCACAGATACGCAGTATTTT. The chain carries TRBV7-2 and TRBJ2-3; tentative D call: TRBD2 (6 bases). Germline CDR1 and CDR2: SGHTA and FQGNSA. Deletions cut 1 base from V and 0 bases from J, with 8 bases between. The length of the CDR3 is 15 residues.

This chain links TRBV29-1 with TRBJ1-1; D is uncertain. Germline CDR1 SQVTM, CDR2 ANQGSEA. The germline V and J ends were trimmed by 6 bases and 0 bases, with 8 bases remaining between them. The CDR3 runs 12 residues. CDR3 in DNA: TGCAGCGTACAGCATATGAACACTGAAGCTTTCTTT. This gives the protein CSVQHMNTEAFF.

This clonotype was observed a few times. This chain links TRBV7-6 with TRBJ2-6; D may be TRBD1 (6 bases). The V gene's germline CDR1 is SGHVS and CDR2 FNYEAQ. V dropped 5 bases and J dropped 0 bases, with 14 bases sitting between them. This CDR3 comprises 17 residues. CDR3 sequence (DNA): TGTGCCAGCAGCGCCCGGGGACATCTCTCTGGGGCCAACGTCCTGACTTTC. Translating gives CASSARGHLSGANVLTF.

This clonotype has only a few counts. The CDR3 loop is CASRGSTNEKLFF. The CDR3 DNA reads as TGTGCCAGCAGGGGCTCAACTAATGAAAAACTGTTTTTT. The chain carries TRBV11-2 and TRBJ1-4, with D uncertain. Per the germline V gene, CDR1 is SGHAT and CDR2 is FQNNGV. Trimming pared 6 bases from V and 0 bases from J, leaving 5 bases between. The CDR3 consists of 13 residues. The full variable domain, in which reference TRBV11-2 and TRBJ1-4 provide the parts outside the CDR3, is EAGVAQSPRYKIIEKRQSVAFWCNPISGHATLYWYQQILGQGPKLLIQFQNNGVVDDSQLPKDRFSAERLKGVDSTLKIQPAKLEDSAVYLCASRGSTNEKLFFGSGTQLSVL.

This clonotype was observed a handful of times. The CDR3 region is CASSLATYRGSGEAFF. DNA for the CDR3: TGCGCCAGCAGCTTAGCCACTTATCGGGGCAGTGGTGAAGCTTTCTTT. The chain combines TRBV5-1 with TRBJ1-1; possibly TRBD1 for D (5 bases). The V end was cut by 2 bases, the J end by 7 bases, with 21 bases between. The V gene's germline CDR1 is SGHRS and CDR2 YFSETQ. This CDR3 contains 16 residues.

The chain employs TRBV29-1 and TRBJ1-1, with TRBD1 matching 8 bases. Germline CDR1 and CDR2: SQVTM and ANQGSEA. There are 15 residues in the CDR3. Trimming took 8 bases from V and 7 from J; bases not matched to a gene: 18. CDR3 loop: CSLSDRASEGGEAFF. In nucleotides, the CDR3 is TGCAGCTTATCGGACAGGGCATCCGAGGGAGGTGAAGCTTTCTTT.

The chain is built from TRBV19 and TRBJ2-3; the match to TRBD2 covers 12 bases. The CDR3 sequence is 17 residues long. The V segment lost 2 bases and the J segment 9 bases; nucleotides outside the gene matches: 12. Looked up from germline, CDR1 is LNHDA and CDR2 is SQIVND (reference sequence). In DNA, the CDR3 is TGTGCCAGTAGTATACCCCCTGGACTAGCGGGACAATTAACGCAGTATTTT. The encoded protein is CASSIPPGLAGQLTQYF.

On this clonotype itself: A much larger clone differs by one base, so this may be a read error. The chain combines TRBV14 with TRBJ2-4; D remains unclear. The CDR3 is made up of 18 amino acids. The ends were cut back, 0 bases at V and 2 bases at J, with 17 bases in the middle. Per germline, CDR1 SGHDN and CDR2 FVKESK. CDR3 in DNA: TGTGCCAGCAGCCAAGATATTTCCGCGACAAGGACCAAAAACATTCAGTACTTC. Translation: CASSQDISATRTKNIQYF.

The chain uses TRBV6-5 and TRBJ2-7, with 7 bases identical to TRBD2. CDR3 length: 14 residues. Germline assignment: CDR1 MNHEY and CDR2 SVGAGI. The J segment lost 3 bases and the V segment lost 4 bases, leaving 6 bases of the junction unmatched. DNA for the CDR3: TGTGCCAGCAGTTCCGGGACTAACCTCTACGAGCAGTACTTC. Its translation is CASSSGTNLYEQYF.

This clonotype was recorded many times. This chain uses TRBV11-2 with TRBJ2-5, with TRBD2 matching 8 bases. The ends lost 5 bases at V and 7 bases at J; junction bases unmatched: 12. This CDR3 spans 15 amino acids. CDR1 is SGHAT, CDR2 FQNNGV, per germline. The CDR3 DNA reads as TGTGCCAGCAGCACCAGCTCCGGGGGGGGGCGGACCCAGTACTTC. Translating it yields CASSTSSGGGRTQYF. Combining the CDR3 with reference TRBV11-2 and TRBJ2-5 gives the whole variable domain EAGVAQSPRYKIIEKRQSVAFWCNPISGHATLYWYQQILGQGPKLLIQFQNNGVVDDSQLPKDRFSAERLKGVDSTLKIQPAKLEDSAVYLCASSTSSGGGRTQYFGPGTRLLVL.

With respect to this clonotype: Its ends do not fully match the called genes, so a read error is possible. The genes are TRBV29-1 and TRBJ2-5; D is unresolved. The CDR3 sequence is 10 residues long. Germline V gene lookup returns CDR1 SQVTM and CDR2 ANQGSEA. The CDR3 nucleotides read TGCAGCGTAGAAGAAGAGACCCAGTACTTC. Translating gives CSVEEETQYF.

This clonotype was counted only a few times. The V call is TRBV20-1, the J call TRBJ2-7; 10 bases align to TRBD1. The CDR3 spans 13 residues. Germline CDR1 and CDR2: DFQATT and SNEGSKA (reference sequence). After removal of 8 bases from V and 0 bases from J, the junction contained 4 bases not matched to a gene. As DNA, the CDR3 is TGCAGTACAAGACAGGGGGCCTCCTACGAGCAGTACTTC. Translated: CSTRQGASYEQYF.